Below, one T cell receptor beta chain is given with its context. V was cut by 6 bases and J by 1 base, with 15 bases left in between. The CDR3 runs to 15 residues. Germline V gene lookup returns CDR1 MNHEY and CDR2 SVGAGI. The sample belongs to a study of blood T cell repertoires in COVID-19. For the study at large: The cDNA or gDNA used as material had been derived from T cells, B-cell-depleted T cells, or PBMCs.

Sequencing used immunoSEQ multiplex PCR; TCRdb keeps in-frame clones, though not all of them. Of 150,000 to 200,000 clones in the sample, around 85% are singletons; the top ten hold approximately 0.97%. The V and J genes are TRBV6-5 and TRBJ1-1; D is uncertain. This TCR came from a man aged 55 to 70 with COVID-19, enrolled during active disease. Sequences were obtained from peripheral blood. The CDR3 DNA reads TGTGCCAGCAGGGGGAGTCTGGGGAGGAACACTGAAGCTTTCTTT. Protein product: CASRGSLGRNTEAFF.